This passage covers 4 T cell receptor beta chains from one sample sequenced in a study of cytomegalovirus exposure and HLA in healthy donors. Primers for the PCR totalled 60 Vbeta and 13 Jbeta. Profiling relied on immunoSEQ multiplex PCR, and the TCRdb table lists in-frame clones only, not all of them. The sample shows around 140,000 clones, approximately 80% of them seen only once. Sequencing was carried out using PBMCs. The receptors come from a man in his fifties or sixties in good health and CMV-seronegative.

V usage is TRBV19 and J usage is TRBJ1-2, with TRBD1 matching over 7 bases. The CDR3 contains 14 residues. Trimming took 2 bases from V and 2 from J; bases not matched to a gene: 2. Looked up from germline, CDR1 is LNHDA and CDR2 is SQIVND (reference sequence). The CDR3: CASSIRGGNYGYTF. CDR3 sequence (DNA): TGTGCCAGTAGTATAAGAGGGGGCAACTATGGCTACACCTTC. Full variable domain (remainder filled in from reference TRBV19 and TRBJ1-2): DGGITQSPKYLFRKEGQNVTLSCEQNLNHDAMYWYRQDPGQGLRLIYYSQIVNDFQKGDIAEGYSVSREKKESFPLTVTSAQKNPTAFYLCASSIRGGNYGYTFGSGTRLTVV.

The rearrangement links TRBV9 to TRBJ2-2, with D perhaps TRBD1 (5 bases). Germline CDR1 reads SGDLS; CDR2 reads YYNGEE. This CDR3 spans 15 amino acids. Trimming removed 4 bases at V and 2 bases at J, with 12 bases between. This CDR3 reads CASSPSGINTGELFF. CDR3 coding DNA: TGTGCCAGCAGCCCATCAGGGATCAACACCGGGGAGCTGTTTTTT.

In this sample, this clone turned up once. V usage is TRBV28 and J usage is TRBJ1-3, with a tentative D call TRBD1 (5 bases). The CDR3 has 13 amino acids. The germline CDR1 and CDR2 sequences are MDHEN and SYDVKM. Trimming stripped 6 bases from V and 2 bases from J, with 8 bases between. CDR3 coding DNA: TGTGCCAGCAGCCTAGGGGCTGGAAACACCATATATTTT. This codes for CASSLGAGNTIYF.

This clone appeared a single time. V gene TRBV28 combines with J gene TRBJ1-6; possible D gene TRBD1, 6 bases. V lost 2 bases to trimming and J lost 7 bases, with 12 bases between them. Germline V CDR1 and CDR2: MDHEN, SYDVKM. The CDR3 consists of 15 residues. This CDR3 is CASSLGTGRNSPLHF. CDR3 DNA: TGTGCCAGCAGTTTAGGAACAGGGCGGAATTCACCCCTCCACTTT.